The clone carrying this TCR beta chain was seen only a few times. During its preparation, the TCRbeta library received unique molecular identifiers. TCRdb fed the PCR reads into MiXCR, producing one record per CDR3 protein. The sample includes about 980,000 distinct CDR3 sequences, roughly 29% seen only once; the top ten take around 30%. The data derive from a study of T-cell reconstitution after alpha-beta-depleted transplantation in children. The CDR3 has 14 amino acids. The germline gives CDR1 DFQATT, CDR2 SNEGSKA (reference sequence). The V end lost 3 bases, the J end lost 2 bases, and 14 bases lay between the germline ends.

The chain employs TRBV20-1 and TRBJ2-7; the D is unclear. This TCR was sampled from a boy under two years old who had a stem cell transplant for SCID, so the T cells may come from the graft donor. The sequencing used PBMCs, mostly from graft donor cells, collected 360 days after TCRalphabeta/CD19-depleted stem cell transplant. The CDR3 region has the DNA TGCAGTGCTAGCCCCGTGCTCTATACCTACGAGCAGTACTTC. This sequence encodes CSASPVLYTYEQYF.